These T cell receptor beta chains were read from a single sample in a study of cytomegalovirus exposure and HLA in healthy donors. TCRdb's copy holds only in-frame clones and misses some; the assay was immunoSEQ multiplex PCR. The sample lists about 140,000 clones; 75% to 85% were seen once. Sequences were obtained from PBMCs. These TCRs come from a woman under 30 in good health and CMV-seropositive. Both conserved end residues are trimmed from each CDR3. Fields, in order: V gene, J gene, CDR3 protein.

v_gene: TRBV27; j_gene: TRBJ2-1; CDR3aa: ASSLQVGHNEQF
v_gene: TRBV29-1; j_gene: -; CDR3aa: SVGVVRGRDQETQY
v_gene: TRBV25-1; j_gene: TRBJ1-3; CDR3aa: ASSEWGESSGNTIY
v_gene: TRBV19; j_gene: TRBJ1-4; CDR3aa: ASSINSARASREKLF
v_gene: TRBV9; j_gene: TRBJ2-2; CDR3aa: ASSLGGGLQNTGELF
v_gene: TRBV6-1; j_gene: TRBJ2-7; CDR3aa: ASSGGGERDEQY
v_gene: TRBV28; j_gene: TRBJ1-5; CDR3aa: ASSYRRWPTNQPQH
v_gene: TRBV28; j_gene: TRBJ1-5; CDR3aa: ASSRDNQPQH
v_gene: TRBV29-1; j_gene: TRBJ1-5; CDR3aa: SVPGGSNQPQH
v_gene: TRBV29-1; j_gene: TRBJ1-1; CDR3aa: SVDEREVGTEAF
v_gene: TRBV6-4; j_gene: TRBJ2-7; CDR3aa: ARVGGAPSYEQY
v_gene: TRBV19; j_gene: TRBJ1-2; CDR3aa: ASSSLDSAYYYGYT
v_gene: TRBV19; j_gene: TRBJ1-1; CDR3aa: ASSTRDRGRWNTEAF